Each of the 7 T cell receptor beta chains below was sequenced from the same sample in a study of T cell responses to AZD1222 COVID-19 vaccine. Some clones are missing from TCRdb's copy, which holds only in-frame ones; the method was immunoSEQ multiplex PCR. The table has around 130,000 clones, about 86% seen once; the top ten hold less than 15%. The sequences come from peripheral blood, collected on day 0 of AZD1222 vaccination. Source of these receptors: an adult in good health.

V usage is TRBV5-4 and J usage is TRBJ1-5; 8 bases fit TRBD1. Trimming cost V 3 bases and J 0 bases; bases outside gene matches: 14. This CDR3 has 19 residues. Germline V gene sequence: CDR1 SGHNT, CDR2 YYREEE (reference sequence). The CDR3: CASSYYRDRSFNSNQPQHF. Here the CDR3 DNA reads TGTGCCAGCAGCTACTACCGGGACAGGAGTTTCAATAGCAATCAGCCCCAGCATTTT.

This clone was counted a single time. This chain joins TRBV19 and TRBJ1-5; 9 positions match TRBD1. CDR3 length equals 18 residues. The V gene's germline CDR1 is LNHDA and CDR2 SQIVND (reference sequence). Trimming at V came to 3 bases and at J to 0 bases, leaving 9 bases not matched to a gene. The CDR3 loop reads CASSIRGTGYHSNQPQHF. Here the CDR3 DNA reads TGTGCCAGTAGTATCCGTGGGACAGGGTATCATAGCAATCAGCCCCAGCATTTT.

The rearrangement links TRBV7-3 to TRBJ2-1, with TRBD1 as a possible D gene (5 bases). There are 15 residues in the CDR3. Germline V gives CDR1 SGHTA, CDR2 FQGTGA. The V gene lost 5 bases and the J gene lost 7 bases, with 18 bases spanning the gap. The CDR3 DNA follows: TGTGCCAGCAGCCAAGGCGCTGGGGCCGTAAATGAGCAGTTCTTC. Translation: CASSQGAGAVNEQFF.

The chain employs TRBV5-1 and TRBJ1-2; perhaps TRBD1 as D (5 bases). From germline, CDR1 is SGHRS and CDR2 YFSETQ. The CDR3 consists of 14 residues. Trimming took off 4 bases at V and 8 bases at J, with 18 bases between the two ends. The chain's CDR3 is CASSPRDSGGGYTF. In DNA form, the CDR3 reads TGCGCCAGCAGCCCCCGGGACTCCGGTGGAGGCTACACCTTC. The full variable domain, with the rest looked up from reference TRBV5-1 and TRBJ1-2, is KAGVTQTPRYLIKTRGQQVTLSCSPISGHRSVSWYQQTPGQGLQFLFEYFSETQRNKGNFPGRFSGRQFSNSRSEMNVSTLELGDSALYLCASSPRDSGGGYTFGSGTRLTVV.

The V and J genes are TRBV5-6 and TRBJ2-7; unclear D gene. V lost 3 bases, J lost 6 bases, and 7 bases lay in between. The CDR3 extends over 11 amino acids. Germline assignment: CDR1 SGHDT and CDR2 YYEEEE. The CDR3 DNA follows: TGTGCCAGCAGCTCCTCCCGCGAGCAGTACTTC. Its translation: CASSSSREQYF.

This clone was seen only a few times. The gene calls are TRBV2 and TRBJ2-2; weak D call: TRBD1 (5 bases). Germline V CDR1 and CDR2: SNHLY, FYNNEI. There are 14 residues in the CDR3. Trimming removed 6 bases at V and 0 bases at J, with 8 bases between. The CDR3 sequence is CASRTDANTGELFF. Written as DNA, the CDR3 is TGTGCCAGCAGGACAGACGCGAACACCGGGGAGCTGTTTTTT.

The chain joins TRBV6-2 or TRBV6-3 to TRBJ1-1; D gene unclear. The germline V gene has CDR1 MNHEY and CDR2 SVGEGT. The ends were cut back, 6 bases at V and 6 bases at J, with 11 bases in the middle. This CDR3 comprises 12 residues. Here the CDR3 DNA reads TGTGCCAGCAGCCCCCAAGGGTCTGAAGCTTTCTTT. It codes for CASSPQGSEAFF.